This TCR beta chain comes out of a study of spatial heterogeneity in lung cancer. TCRdb passed the 5' RACE reads through MiXCR, listing each CDR3 protein once. The top ten hold about an eighth of the sample, which has 40,000 to 50,000 distinct CDR3 sequences, 7.6% seen once. The CDR3 is 15 residues long. Germline V gene sequence: CDR1 KGHSH, CDR2 LQKENI. V gave up 1 base and J gave up 6 bases, with 15 bases separating them. Described time point: sample taken at primary tumor resection. TCRs were sequenced from unsorted whole RNA of tumor, nontumor lung or PBMC. This clonotype was seen ten or more times.

The chain recombines TRBV18 with TRBJ2-5; D tentatively reads TRBD1 or TRBD2 (5 bases each). The receptor comes from a female donor with early-stage non-small cell lung cancer. This specimen was PBMCs, taken at surgery. CDR3 in amino acids: CASSPRDGRQKTQYF. CDR3 sequence (DNA): TGTGCCAGCTCACCACGGGACGGACGACAGAAGACCCAGTACTTC.